The 19 T cell receptor beta chains given below trace back to one sample, sequenced in a study of OX40 agonist ivuxolimab in advanced cancers. Data came from immunoSEQ multiplex PCR; TCRdb stores just in-frame clones and leaves some out. The table records under 60,000 clones, around four fifths of them present only once. Here the sequenced sample was CD4+ or CD8+ T cells sorted from blood, taken in a trial of the OX40 agonist ivuxolimab. The receptor set was obtained from an adult with an advanced solid tumor such as melanoma, head and neck, liver or kidney cancer.

The J gene is TRBJ2-5, the V gene TRBV5-1, with D perhaps matching TRBD1 or TRBD2 (5 bases each). This CDR3 region has 14 residues. Germline loops: CDR1 SGHRS, CDR2 YFSETQ. Trimming took off 3 bases at V and 5 bases at J, with 14 bases between the two ends. For the CDR3, the DNA is TGCGCCAGCAGCTACGGGGCTGGACGTGAGACCCAGTACTTC. Its protein is CASSYGAGRETQYF.

Here the CDR3 DNA reads TGTGCCAGCAGCCCAAATCAGGGTACAGATACGCAGTATTTT. Translation gives CASSPNQGTDTQYF. V and J are TRBV7-2 and TRBJ2-3, with D maybe TRBD1 (5 bases). V lost 5 bases and J lost 3, with 12 bases in between. The germline CDR1 and CDR2 sequences are SGHTA and FQGNSA. The length of the CDR3 is 14 residues.

The CDR3 is CASSSAAVNQPQHF. The CDR3 DNA sequence: TGTGCCAGCAGTTCGGCCGCAGTCAATCAGCCCCAGCATTTT. The chain joins TRBV6-5 to TRBJ1-5; D gene ambiguous. Germline V gene data show CDR1 as MNHEY and CDR2 as SVGAGI. Trimming left V 4 bases short and J 3 bases short, with 10 bases between. The CDR3 totals 14 residues.

The chain employs TRBV28 and TRBJ1-5; the D gene is possibly TRBD1 (5 bases). V gave up 6 bases and J gave up 1 base, with 22 bases separating them. CDR3 size: 18 residues. Per germline, CDR1 MDHEN and CDR2 SYDVKM. The CDR3 DNA reads TGTGCCAGCAGGGGTCGGGTATGGGGGTATTGGAGCAATCAGCCCCAGCATTTT. It yields the protein CASRGRVWGYWSNQPQHF.

This clone was counted a single time. The V and J genes are TRBV18 and TRBJ1-4; no definite D call. Germline V gives CDR1 KGHSH, CDR2 LQKENI. The CDR3 totals 14 residues. V lost 0 bases and J 4 bases, leaving 6 bases between the germline ends. CDR3 loop: CASSPPWGNEKLFF. CDR3 bases: TGTGCCAGCTCACCACCGTGGGGTAATGAAAAACTGTTTTTT.

The chain recombines TRBV2 with TRBJ1-5; D uncertain. Germline CDR1 and CDR2: SNHLY and FYNNEI. V lost 7 bases and J 4 bases, leaving 11 bases between the germline ends. The CDR3 totals 13 residues. CDR3 sequence: CASTPLDNQPQHF. In nucleotides, the CDR3 is TGTGCCAGCACCCCTCTAGATAATCAGCCCCAGCATTTT.

Here the CDR3 DNA reads TGTGCCAGCAGTGAAGAAGGGGGAGGGGCAGGGGGAGACTATGGCTACACCTTC. As protein: CASSEEGGGAGGDYGYTF. The chain recombines TRBV6-1 with TRBJ1-2, with 7 bases lining up with TRBD1. Germline-derived CDR1 and CDR2 are MNHNS and SASEGT. The CDR3 is 18 residues long. Trimming at V came to 1 base and at J to 3 bases, leaving 14 bases not matched to a gene.

This clone was detected only a few times. The rearrangement joins TRBV5-4 to TRBJ1-2, with D uncertain. Trimming cost V 6 bases and J 0 bases, with 18 bases left between them. The CDR3 covers 16 residues. Germline V gene data show CDR1 as SGHNT and CDR2 as YYREEE (reference sequence). CDR3 coding DNA: TGTGCCAGCACCTCGGCACCCTCGGGCGCTAACTATGGCTACACCTTC. Its protein is CASTSAPSGANYGYTF.

The CDR3 coding sequence is TGTGCCAGCAGCTTGGGGCTAGATGTTAGCACGCAGTATTTT. It encodes CASSLGLDVSTQYF. This sequence joins TRBV5-4 and TRBJ2-3, with D unresolved. Germline V gives CDR1 SGHNT, CDR2 YYREEE (reference sequence). Trimming pared 0 bases from V and 9 bases from J, leaving 14 bases between. The length of the CDR3 is 14 residues.

This clone was counted a single time. The chain is built from TRBV5-8 and TRBJ2-2; 9 bases line up with TRBD1. V gave up 1 base and J gave up 6 bases; unmatched junction bases: 7. Germline CDR1 SGHTS, CDR2 YDEGEE. The CDR3 extends over 16 amino acids. The CDR3 region has the DNA TGTGCCAGCAGCTTGATGGGACAGGGAATTTCCGGGGAGCTGTTTTTT. This encodes CASSLMGQGISGELFF.

The chain combines TRBV7-9 with TRBJ1-2; D gene unclear. The CDR3 totals 13 residues. Germline CDR1 and CDR2: SEHNR and FQNEAQ (reference sequence). Trimming removed 5 bases at V and 4 bases at J, with 11 bases between. Written as DNA, the CDR3 is TGTGCCAGCAGCCTAGAGAGAGCCTATGGCTACACCTTC. Translation gives CASSLERAYGYTF.

The V and J genes are TRBV30 and TRBJ1-1, with D unresolved. The germline CDR1 and CDR2 sequences are GTSNPN and SVGIG (reference sequence). This CDR3 region has 11 residues. Trimming removed 4 bases from V and 10 bases from J, with 13 bases in between. This CDR3 is CAWKTALRAFF. The CDR3 DNA reads as TGTGCCTGGAAAACGGCTTTACGAGCTTTCTTT.

J is TRBJ2-7 and V is TRBV27; 7 bases fit TRBD1. Germline assignment: CDR1 MNHEY and CDR2 SMNVEV (reference sequence). The CDR3 is made up of 16 amino acids. V lost 2 bases to trimming and J lost 4 bases; unmatched junction nucleotides: 11. The CDR3 region is CASSLARQGQGYEQYF. The CDR3 nucleotides read TGTGCCAGCAGTTTAGCCCGACAGGGTCAGGGGTACGAGCAGTACTTC.

The chain joins TRBV28 to TRBJ2-5; D may be TRBD2 (5 bases). CDR3 length equals 12 residues. Germline CDR1 reads MDHEN; CDR2 reads SYDVKM. V was shortened by 8 bases and J by 5 bases, with 12 bases between the two germline ends. CDR3 sequence: CASGGPYETQYF. CDR3 bases: TGTGCCAGCGGCGGGCCTTACGAGACCCAGTACTTC.

Only one count was recorded for this clone. This sequence joins TRBV14 and TRBJ1-2, with D perhaps matching TRBD1 (5 bases). The CDR3 has 17 amino acids. V was cut by 6 bases and J by 2 bases, with 22 bases left in between. The V gene's germline CDR1 is SGHDN and CDR2 FVKESK. CDR3 protein: CASSPTGRKRQNYGYTF. The CDR3 DNA follows: TGTGCCAGCAGTCCTACAGGACGGAAGCGCCAGAACTATGGCTACACCTTC.

The J gene is TRBJ2-1, the V gene TRBV5-6; no definite D call. The CDR3 loop spans 13 amino acids. The germline gives CDR1 SGHDT, CDR2 YYEEEE. The V end was cut by 0 bases, the J end by 7 bases, with 8 bases between. The CDR3 DNA reads as TGTGCCAGCAGCTTGGGCACTGGTAATGAGCAGTTCTTC. Protein product: CASSLGTGNEQFF.

This clone has only a few counts. The CDR3 coding sequence is TGTGCCAGCAGTTACTCCTCTAATGGGCCTTGGGAGCAGTACTTC. It specifies CASSYSSNGPWEQYF. This rearrangement joins TRBV6-5 to TRBJ2-7; D remains unclear. V was trimmed by 0 bases and J by 7 bases, leaving 16 bases between them. The length of the CDR3 is 15 residues. Germline CDR1 reads MNHEY; CDR2 reads SVGAGI.

The chain employs TRBV27 and TRBJ1-6; weak D call: TRBD1 (5 bases). This CDR3 has 16 residues. V lost 0 bases and J 6 bases, leaving 12 bases between the germline ends. Germline V gives CDR1 MNHEY, CDR2 SMNVEV (reference sequence). The CDR3 coding sequence is TGTGCCAGCAGTTTATCGGGGGGGGAGGGTAATTCACCCCTCCACTTT. Its protein product is CASSLSGGEGNSPLHF.

This clone has a single count. The CDR3 nucleotides are TGTGCCAGCAGCTCGCAAGGTGACACTGAAGCTTTCTTT. Translated, it gives CASSSQGDTEAFF. This sequence joins TRBV28 and TRBJ1-1, with no clear D. Germline CDR1 and CDR2: MDHEN and SYDVKM. Trimming left V 6 bases short and J 3 bases short, with 11 bases between. This CDR3 is 13 amino acids long.